The sequence of this T cell receptor beta chain was determined in a study of blood T cell repertoires in COVID-19. Germline V gene lookup returns CDR1 SNHLY and CDR2 FYNNEI. V shed 8 bases and J shed 2 bases, with 18 bases lying between them. The CDR3 covers 15 residues. The authors' processing: Estimation of nucleated cell counts relied on the amplification of reference gene primers. Assay used: immunoSEQ multiplex PCR; TCRdb lists only in-frame clones, some missing. Clone size and V and J calls were adopted from that table, with D and trimming inferred from the DNA. The sample shows about 99,000 clones, roughly 87% of them seen only once.

This clonotype was sampled from a human donor in a cohort sampled during active COVID-19. Sequencing used peripheral blood. The V call is TRBV2, the J call TRBJ2-5; possible D gene TRBD2, 5 bases. This chain's CDR3 is CASVSSPGGQETQYF. The CDR3 bases are TGTGCCAGCGTCTCTTCCCCGGGCGGGCAAGAGACCCAGTACTTC.